The entry that follows covers one T cell receptor (beta chain) sequence. Antigen: not known. Germline V gives CDR1 SGHTA, CDR2 FQGTGA. The J segment lost 6 bases and the V segment lost 1 base, leaving 3 bases of the junction unmatched. This CDR3 has 13 amino acids. 13 Jbeta primers and 60 Vbeta primers were used for the PCR. Assay: immunoSEQ multiplex PCR; the TCRdb copy retains only in-frame clones and omits some. The repertoire has 100,000 to 150,000 clones, around 75% of them found once; the top ten carry around 3%. This record comes from a study of cytomegalovirus exposure and HLA in healthy donors. Study-level points and caveats: Many donors shared some public TCRs, even though most TCR sequences were rare.

The rearrangement uses TRBV7-3 and TRBJ2-7, with 7 bases matching TRBD1. Material for sequencing was PBMCs. The sequence derives from a woman in her 50s in good health and CMV-seronegative. This CDR3 is CASSLNAGGEQYF. The CDR3 DNA is TGTGCCAGCAGCTTAAATGCAGGGGGCGAGCAGTACTTC.